One sample yielded the 2 T cell receptor beta chains listed below, sequenced in a study of cytomegalovirus exposure and HLA in healthy donors. Primers: 60 Vbeta forward and 13 Jbeta reverse. Sequencing used immunoSEQ multiplex PCR; TCRdb keeps in-frame clones, though not all of them. The repertoire consists of approximately 100,000 clones, with around 71% occurring once and the leading ten covering about 0.8%. The source material was PBMCs. Receptor source: a boy aged 5 to 17 in good health and CMV-seronegative.

The chain carries TRBV4-3 and TRBJ1-4; 7 positions agree with TRBD1. Looked up from germline, CDR1 is LGHNA and CDR2 is YSLEER. There are 17 residues in the CDR3. Trimming took 3 bases from V and 8 from J; bases not matched to a gene: 15. The CDR3 region has the DNA TGCGCCAGCAGCCATACAGGGGCCCACCTGGATGGCGAAAAACTGTTTTTT. Translated, it gives CASSHTGAHLDGEKLFF.

This clone was found a few times. The J gene is TRBJ1-2, the V gene TRBV28; 10 bases match TRBD1. Germline V gene data show CDR1 as MDHEN and CDR2 as SYDVKM. The CDR3 sequence is 14 residues long. The V gene end was trimmed by 7 bases and the J gene end by 6 bases; junction bases not matched to a gene: 8. The DNA for the CDR3 is TGTGCCAGCAACGGACAGGGGGGGATAGATGGCTACACCTTC. Translation gives CASNGQGGIDGYTF.